This entry describes one TCR beta chain. The ends were cut back, 2 bases at V and 2 bases at J, with 10 bases in the middle. Germline CDR1 MNHNY, CDR2 SVGAGI (reference sequence). The CDR3 covers 15 residues. The data stem from a study of cytomegalovirus exposure and HLA in healthy donors. The PCR ran on 60 Vbeta and 13 Jbeta primers. Assay used: immunoSEQ multiplex PCR; TCRdb lists only in-frame clones, some missing. The data contain hundreds of thousands of clones, around 79% of them seen just once; the ten biggest clones take up around 1.8%. This receptor was identified in a man aged 18 to 30 in good health and CMV-seronegative. Sequenced material: PBMCs. The V gene is TRBV6-6, the J gene TRBJ1-5; TRBD1 is a possible D gene (5 bases). The DNA for the CDR3 is TGTGCCAGCAGTTACGGGCAGGGCGGCAATCAGCCCCAGCATTTT. Translation: CASSYGQGGNQPQHF.